The clone carrying this TCR beta chain was seen only once. This entry belongs to a study of blood T cell repertoires in COVID-19. Sequencing used immunoSEQ multiplex PCR; TCRdb keeps in-frame clones, though not all of them. The table has hundreds of thousands of clones, roughly 89% seen once. Participants were aged about 18 to 100 years from about two dozen US areas. The sample comprised PBMCs or T cells enriched from blood (not recorded which). This receptor was taken from a man aged 40-55 years who had recovered from COVID-19.

CDR3 in amino acids: CASSWSIAYEQYF. The CDR3 DNA reads as TGTGCCAGCAGCTGGTCTATAGCCTACGAGCAGTACTTC. The rearrangement links TRBV5-6 to TRBJ2-7; unclear D gene. With 3 bases removed from V and 2 bases from J, the gap between germline ends came to 9 bases. Germline CDR1 SGHDT, CDR2 YYEEEE. The CDR3 totals 13 residues.